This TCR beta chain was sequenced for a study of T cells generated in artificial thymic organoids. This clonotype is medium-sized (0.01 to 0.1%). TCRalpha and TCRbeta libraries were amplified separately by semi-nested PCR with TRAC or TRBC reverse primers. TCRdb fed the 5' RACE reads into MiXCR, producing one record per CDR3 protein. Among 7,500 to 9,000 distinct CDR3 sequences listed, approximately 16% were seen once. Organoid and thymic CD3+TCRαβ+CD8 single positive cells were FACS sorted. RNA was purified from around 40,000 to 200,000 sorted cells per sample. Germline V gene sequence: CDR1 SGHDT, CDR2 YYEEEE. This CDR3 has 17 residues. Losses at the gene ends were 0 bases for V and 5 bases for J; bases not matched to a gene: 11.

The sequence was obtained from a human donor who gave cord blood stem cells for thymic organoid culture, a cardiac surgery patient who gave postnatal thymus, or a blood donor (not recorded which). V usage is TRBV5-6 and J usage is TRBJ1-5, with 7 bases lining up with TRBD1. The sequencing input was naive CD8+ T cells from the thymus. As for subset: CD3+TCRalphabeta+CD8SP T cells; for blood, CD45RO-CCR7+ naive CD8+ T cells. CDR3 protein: CASSLARLTGTHQPQHF. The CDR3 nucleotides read TGTGCCAGCAGCTTGGCGAGACTGACAGGGACCCATCAGCCCCAGCATTTT. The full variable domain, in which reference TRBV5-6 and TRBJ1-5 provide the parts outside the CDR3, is DAGVTQSPTHLIKTRGQQVTLRCSPKSGHDTVSWYQQALGQGPQFIFQYYEEEERQRGNFPDRFSGHQFPNYSSELNVNALLLGDSALYLCASSLARLTGTHQPQHFGDGTRLSIL.